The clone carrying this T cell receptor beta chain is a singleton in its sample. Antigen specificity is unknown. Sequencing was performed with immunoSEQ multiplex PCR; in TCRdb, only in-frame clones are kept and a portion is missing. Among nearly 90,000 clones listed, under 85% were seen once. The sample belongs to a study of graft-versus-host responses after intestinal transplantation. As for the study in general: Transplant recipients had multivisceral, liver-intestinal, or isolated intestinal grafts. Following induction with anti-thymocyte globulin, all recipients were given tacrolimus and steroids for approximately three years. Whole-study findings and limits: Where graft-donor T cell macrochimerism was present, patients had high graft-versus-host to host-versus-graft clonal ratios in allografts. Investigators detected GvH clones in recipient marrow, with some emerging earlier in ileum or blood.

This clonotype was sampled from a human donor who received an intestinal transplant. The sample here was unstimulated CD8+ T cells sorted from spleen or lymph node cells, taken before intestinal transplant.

CDR3 DNA sequence: TGTGCCAGCAGTCAAAATCAGCCCCAGCATTTT. It translates to CASSQNQPQHF. The chain employs TRBV27 and TRBJ1-5; no definite D call. Per the germline V gene, CDR1 is MNHEY and CDR2 is SMNVEV (reference sequence). CDR3 size: 11 residues. V was shortened by 5 bases and J by 4 bases, with 3 bases between the two germline ends.